These 26 T cell receptor beta chains were sequenced from one sample in a study of ipilimumab plus nivolumab after autologous stem cell transplantation. The method was immunoSEQ multiplex PCR; TCRdb's version includes in-frame clones alone and lacks a portion of them. This sample has tens of thousands of clones; over 80% occur once, and the top ten carry 2.2%. Source: PBMCs, taken in a trial of ipilimumab plus nivolumab as post-transplant consolidation. These receptors were obtained from a male donor with diffuse large B-cell lymphoma.

The chain links TRBV21-1 to TRBJ1-6. TRBV21-1 is designated a pseudogene. CDR3 size: 19 residues. CDR3 loop: CASSNWRMEESSYNSPLHF. The CDR3 region has the DNA TGTGCCAGCAGCAACTGGCGCATGGAGGAGAGCTCCTATAATTCACCCCTCCACTTT.

This chain links TRBV7-9 with TRBJ2-7; TRBD2 is a possible D gene (6 bases). The germline V gene has CDR1 SEHNR and CDR2 FQNEAQ (reference sequence). V gave up 5 bases and J gave up 5 bases, with 10 bases separating them. The CDR3 length is 12 residues. CDR3 nucleotide sequence: TGTGCCAGCAGCATGACTAGACACGAGCAGTACTTC. Protein: CASSMTRHEQYF.

The chain combines TRBV19 with TRBJ1-2; D gene ambiguous. Between the trimmed V and J ends, which lost 7 bases and 4 bases, there was a span of 13 bases. Germline lookup yields CDR1 LNHDA and CDR2 SQIVND (reference sequence). The CDR3 sequence is 13 residues long. CDR3 nucleotide sequence: TGTGCCAGTACCTATGGGTTAGCCTATGGCTACACCTTC. This sequence encodes CASTYGLAYGYTF.

The V and J genes are TRBV30 and TRBJ1-2; tentative D call: TRBD1 (5 bases). The V and J ends lost 3 bases and 1 base respectively, with 18 bases between them. The CDR3 covers 16 residues. Per germline, CDR1 GTSNPN and CDR2 SVGIG (reference sequence). CDR3 in amino acids: CAWSPPVGEVNYGYTF. CDR3 nucleotides: TGTGCCTGGAGCCCCCCGGTGGGGGAAGTTAACTATGGCTACACCTTC.

The rearrangement links TRBV5-4 to TRBJ1-2; no reliable D call. Trimming removed 2 bases at V and 5 bases at J, with 7 bases between. This CDR3 has 12 amino acids. Germline assignment: CDR1 SGHNT and CDR2 YYREEE (reference sequence). The CDR3 sequence is CASSFGRYGYTF. For the CDR3, the DNA is TGTGCCAGCAGCTTCGGCCGGTATGGCTACACCTTC.

The count of this clone is one. The chain has TRBV5-5 and TRBJ2-1; 11 positions agree with TRBD2. Trimming took 2 bases from V and 7 from J; bases not matched to a gene: 8. CDR1 SGHKS and CDR2 YYEKEE come from the germline V gene (reference sequence). The CDR3 sequence is 16 residues long. The CDR3 region is CASSFGLAGGPNEQFF. CDR3 in DNA: TGTGCCAGCAGCTTCGGGCTAGCGGGGGGTCCGAATGAGCAGTTCTTC.

The rearrangement uses TRBV10-3 and TRBJ1-1; weak D call: TRBD1 (6 bases). Germline V gene sequence: CDR1 ENHRY, CDR2 SYGVKD. Trimming removed 10 bases at V and 1 base at J, with 19 bases between. This CDR3 contains 15 residues. The CDR3 nucleotides are TGTGCCACCCGACCAGGGGCGGGGGGGAACACTGAAGCTTTCTTT. It is translated as CATRPGAGGNTEAFF.

The rearrangement uses TRBV7-9 and TRBJ1-2; no clear D gene. This CDR3 spans 17 amino acids. CDR1 is SEHNR and CDR2 is FQNEAQ in the germline V gene (reference sequence). With 4 bases removed from V and 6 bases from J, the gap between germline ends came to 24 bases. The CDR3, as DNA: TGTGCCAGCAGCTCATCCCTGGCCCAATCCCCCGGAGATGGCTACACCTTC. It encodes CASSSSLAQSPGDGYTF.

The chain employs TRBV11-2 and TRBJ1-3, with 7 nucleotides matching TRBD1. With 5 bases clipped from V and 1 base from J, the junction kept 11 bases outside the gene matches. Germline lookup yields CDR1 SGHAT and CDR2 FQNNGV. The CDR3 is 17 amino acids. The CDR3 protein is CASSTHYRGRSGNTIYF. The CDR3 DNA follows: TGTGCCAGCAGCACACACTACAGGGGTCGGTCTGGAAACACCATATATTTT.

This clone appeared a single time. The chain combines TRBV6-5 with TRBJ1-2; 8 nucleotides align to TRBD1. The CDR3 runs to 14 residues. Germline assignment: CDR1 MNHEY and CDR2 SVGAGI. V was pared by 4 bases and J by 4 bases, with 5 bases of the junction left unmatched. DNA of the CDR3: TGTGCCAGCAGTTCAGGGGGCTCCACCTATGGCTACACCTTC. Its translation is CASSSGGSTYGYTF.

CDR3 in DNA: TGTGCCAGCAGTTCATTAGCGGGGGCCCTGAACACCGGGGAGCTGTTTTTT. It specifies CASSSLAGALNTGELFF. The rearrangement uses TRBV27 and TRBJ2-2; 9 bases align to TRBD2. Germline CDR1 and CDR2: MNHEY and SMNVEV (reference sequence). This CDR3 has 17 residues. V gave up 4 bases and J gave up 1 base; unmatched junction bases: 7.

This chain uses TRBV5-1 with TRBJ2-3; D remains unclear. V lost 4 bases, J lost 0 bases, and 3 bases lay in between. Looked up from germline, CDR1 is SGHRS and CDR2 is YFSETQ. This CDR3 region has 12 residues. CDR3 nucleotide sequence: TGCGCCAGCAGCCTAAGCACAGATACGCAGTATTTT. As protein: CASSLSTDTQYF. Together with reference TRBV5-1 and TRBJ2-3, the CDR3 gives the full variable domain: KAGVTQTPRYLIKTRGQQVTLSCSPISGHRSVSWYQQTPGQGLQFLFEYFSETQRNKGNFPGRFSGRQFSNSRSEMNVSTLELGDSALYLCASSLSTDTQYFGPGTRLTVL.

This sequence joins TRBV9 and TRBJ2-2, with 7 bases aligning to TRBD2. The V gene end was trimmed by 1 base and the J gene end by 5 bases; junction bases not matched to a gene: 5. The CDR3 has 15 residues. Germline lookup yields CDR1 SGDLS and CDR2 YYNGEE. In DNA form, the CDR3 reads TGTGCCAGCAGCGTACGGGGGGAGGAAACCGGGGAGCTGTTTTTT. Its protein product is CASSVRGEETGELFF.

The chain couples TRBV7-3 to TRBJ1-1; D perhaps matches TRBD1 (6 bases). V was shortened by 5 bases and J by 3 bases, with 16 bases between the two germline ends. The germline CDR1 and CDR2 sequences are SGHTA and FQGTGA. The CDR3 has 15 amino acids. CDR3 coding DNA: TGTGCCAGCAGCCTCCGGGGGGGCGCAGACACTGAAGCTTTCTTT. Residues: CASSLRGGADTEAFF.

The V gene is TRBV5-6, the J gene TRBJ2-5, with TRBD2 as a possible D gene (6 bases). The CDR3 extends over 16 amino acids. CDR1 and CDR2 from the germline V gene are SGHDT and YYEEEE. V was trimmed by 4 bases and J by 2 bases, leaving 18 bases between them. The chain's CDR3 is CASSKTQAGSQETQYF. In DNA, the CDR3 is TGTGCCAGCAGCAAGACACAAGCGGGCTCGCAAGAGACCCAGTACTTC.

There are a few counts of this clone. V and J are TRBV7-9 and TRBJ2-6; D might be TRBD1 (5 bases). Germline lookup yields CDR1 SEHNR and CDR2 FQNEAQ (reference sequence). Trimming shortened V by 6 bases and J by 0 bases, and 9 bases separated the two germline ends. The CDR3 covers 15 residues. Here the CDR3 reads CASRSQVSGANVLTF. The CDR3 nucleotides read TGTGCCAGCAGATCACAGGTCTCTGGGGCCAACGTCCTGACTTTC.

The chain carries TRBV11-2 and TRBJ2-4, with 7 bases lining up with TRBD1. V shed 9 bases, J shed 10 bases, and the junction held 6 bases outside the gene matches. Per the germline V gene, CDR1 is SGHAT and CDR2 is FQNNGV. This CDR3 is 11 amino acids long. The DNA of the CDR3 is TGTGCCAGTAAGACAGGGCCTATTCAGTACTTC. Protein: CASKTGPIQYF. Variable domain in full (rest from reference TRBV11-2 and TRBJ2-4): EAGVAQSPRYKIIEKRQSVAFWCNPISGHATLYWYQQILGQGPKLLIQFQNNGVVDDSQLPKDRFSAERLKGVDSTLKIQPAKLEDSAVYLCASKTGPIQYFGAGTRLSVL.

CDR3 DNA: TGTGCCAGCATGGGGGCAAGGACAGATACGCAGTATTTT. It encodes CASMGARTDTQYF. V usage is TRBV5-4 and J usage is TRBJ2-3; D perhaps matches TRBD1 (6 bases). CDR1 and CDR2 from the germline V gene are SGHNT and YYREEE (reference sequence). Trimming removed 6 bases at V and 3 bases at J, with 11 bases between. CDR3 length: 13 amino acids.

The rearrangement links TRBV5-1 to TRBJ2-3, with 12 bases that match TRBD2. The CDR3 consists of 16 residues. The germline V gene encodes CDR1 SGHRS and CDR2 YFSETQ. After removal of 1 base from V and 5 bases from J, the junction contained 5 bases not matched to a gene. Here the CDR3 DNA reads TGCGCCAGCAGCTTGTCTAGCGGGGGGGCCTTAGATACGCAGTATTTT. It specifies CASSLSSGGALDTQYF.

CDR3 residues: CASSGTGETEAFF. In DNA form, the CDR3 reads TGTGCCAGTAGTGGCACAGGGGAAACTGAAGCTTTCTTT. The chain links TRBV19 to TRBJ1-1, with TRBD1 matching 7 bases. Germline CDR1 reads LNHDA; CDR2 reads SQIVND (reference sequence). Unmatched junction bases numbered 5, after V lost 5 bases and J lost 5 bases. The CDR3 runs 13 residues.

As to this clone: Possible read error: a much larger clone is one base away. The same CDR3 also results from other DNA sequences found in this sample. Written as DNA, the CDR3 is TGTGCCAGCACCAAGGGAAAAGATGATGGCTACACCTTT. Amino acid sequence: CASTKGKDDGYTF. This chain uses TRBV7-3 with TRBJ1-2; unclear D gene. CDR3 size: 13 residues. CDR1 is SGHTA, CDR2 FQGTGA, per germline.

Regarding this clone: The sample contains more than one DNA sequence encoding this CDR3. This chain uses TRBV2 with TRBJ2-7, with 8 positions matching TRBD2. This CDR3 spans 14 amino acids. The V segment lost 5 bases and the J segment 0 bases; nucleotides outside the gene matches: 3. Germline CDR1 and CDR2: SNHLY and FYNNEI. The CDR3 is CASSSGGLSYEQYF. The CDR3, as DNA: TGTGCCAGCAGTAGCGGGGGACTCTCCTACGAGCAGTACTTC. Based on the CDR3 plus reference TRBV2 and TRBJ2-7, the full variable domain is EPEVTQTPSHQVTQMGQEVILRCVPISNHLYFYWYRQILGQKVEFLVSFYNNEISEKSEIFDDQFSVERPDGSNFTLKIRSTKLEDSAMYFCASSSGGLSYEQYFGPGTRLTVT.

The V call is TRBV9, the J call TRBJ2-3; D gene unclear. The CDR3 is 13 amino acids. Germline CDR1 reads SGDLS; CDR2 reads YYNGEE. Trimming removed 0 bases from V and 1 base from J, with 3 bases in between. The CDR3, as DNA: TGTGCCAGCAGCGTAGCGGGCACAGATACGCAGTATTTT. Protein: CASSVAGTDTQYF.

This clone was seen only once. The chain combines TRBV6-1 with TRBJ2-5; unclear D gene. CDR3 size: 11 residues. Deletions cut 7 bases from V and 2 bases from J, with 5 bases between. Germline V gene lookup returns CDR1 MNHNS and CDR2 SASEGT. Here the CDR3 DNA reads TGTGCCAGCAAGAGGCAAGAGACCCAGTACTTC. Its protein is CASKRQETQYF.

The rearrangement joins TRBV18 to TRBJ2-1; the match to TRBD1 covers 11 bases. CDR1 KGHSH and CDR2 LQKENI come from the germline V gene. The CDR3 totals 14 residues. The trim removed 8 bases at V and 10 bases at J, leaving 10 bases unmatched. CDR3 in DNA: TGTGCCAGCCACCAGGGACAGGGGGTCTGGGAGCAGTTCTTC. This translates into CASHQGQGVWEQFF.

In DNA form, the CDR3 reads TGTGCCATCATGGGACTACCCTCGGACAATGAGCAGTTCTTC. This translates into CAIMGLPSDNEQFF. The genes are TRBV10-3 and TRBJ2-1, with 7 bases that match TRBD2. CDR3 length: 14 amino acids. Germline V gives CDR1 ENHRY, CDR2 SYGVKD. With V trimmed by 7 bases and J by 5 bases, 8 bases remained unmatched.